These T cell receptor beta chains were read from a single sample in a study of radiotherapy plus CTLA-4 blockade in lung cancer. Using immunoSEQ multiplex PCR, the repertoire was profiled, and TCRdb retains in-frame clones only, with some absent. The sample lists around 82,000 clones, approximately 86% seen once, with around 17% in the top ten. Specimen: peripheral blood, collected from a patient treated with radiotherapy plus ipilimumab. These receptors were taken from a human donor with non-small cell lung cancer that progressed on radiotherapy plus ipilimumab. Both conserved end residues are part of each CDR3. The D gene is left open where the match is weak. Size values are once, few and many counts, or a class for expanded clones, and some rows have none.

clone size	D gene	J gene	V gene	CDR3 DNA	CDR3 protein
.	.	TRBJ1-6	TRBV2	TGTGCCAGCAGTGAGGGTCGGGGGAATTCACCCCTCCACTTT	CASSEGRGNSPLHF
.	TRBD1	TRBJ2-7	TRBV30	TGTGCCTGGAGTGGGGGACAGGGCGGGCAGTACTTC	CAWSGGQGGQYF
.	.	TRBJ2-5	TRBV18	TGTGCCAGCTCACCAGGCAACGGGGAGACCCAGTACTTC	CASSPGNGETQYF
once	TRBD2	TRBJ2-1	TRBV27	TGTGCCAGCAGCGGACTAGCCGCCTACAATGAGCAGTTCTTC	CASSGLAAYNEQFF
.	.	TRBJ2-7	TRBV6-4	TGTGCCAGCAGTGACTATGAGGGGGGCGAGCAGTACTTC	CASSDYEGGEQYF
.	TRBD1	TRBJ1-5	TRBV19	TGTGCCAGTAGTATTGGACAGGTCGGTCAGCCCCAGCATTTT	CASSIGQVGQPQHF
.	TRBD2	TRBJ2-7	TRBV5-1	TGCGCCAGCAGCCTCGGGACTAGCGTCGCACCCGATTACGAGCAGTACTTC	CASSLGTSVAPDYEQYF
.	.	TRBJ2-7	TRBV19	TGTGCCAGTAGTATTCCGGGGTTCGAGCAGTACTTC	CASSIPGFEQYF
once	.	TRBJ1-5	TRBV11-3	TGTGCGAGCGGGGTGTCGAGCAATCAGCCCCAGCATTTT	CASGVSSNQPQHF
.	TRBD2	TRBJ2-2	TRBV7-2	TGTGCCAGCAGCTTAGCCGCGGGGGTCACCGGGGAGCTGTTTTTT	CASSLAAGVTGELFF
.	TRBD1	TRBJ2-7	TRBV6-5	TGTGCCAGCAGCAGGGGGCCTTTCTCCTACGAGCAGTACTTC	CASSRGPFSYEQYF
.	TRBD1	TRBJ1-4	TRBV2	TGTGCCAGCAGTACCAAGACAGGGGTTGCAGAAAAACTGTTTTTT	CASSTKTGVAEKLFF
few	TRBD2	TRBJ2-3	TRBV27	TGTGCCAGCCGAAAAGGACTAGCGGGAGGGCCATCAGATACGCAGTATTTT	CASRKGLAGGPSDTQYF
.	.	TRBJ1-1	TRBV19	TGTGCCAGTAGCCTTAACCGAGGCACTGAAGCTTTCTTT	CASSLNRGTEAFF
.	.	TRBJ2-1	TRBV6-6	TGTGCCAGCAGCCGAGGGGACCCTTACAATGAGCAGTTCTTC	CASSRGDPYNEQFF
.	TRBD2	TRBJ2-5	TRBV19	TGTGCCAGTAGTATAGCTAGCGGGGAGGGGACCCAGTACTTC	CASSIASGEGTQYF
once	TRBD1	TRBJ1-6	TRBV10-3	TGTGCCATCAGTGAGTTGTACGACAGGGGAATAAATTCACCCCTCCACTTT	CAISELYDRGINSPLHF
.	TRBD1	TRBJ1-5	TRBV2	TGTGCCAGCAGGACCCTGACAGGGGATCAGCCCCAGCATTTT	CASRTLTGDQPQHF
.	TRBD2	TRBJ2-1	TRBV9	TGTGCCAGCAGCTCCCGGGACTACTCCTACAATGAGCAGTTCTTC	CASSSRDYSYNEQFF
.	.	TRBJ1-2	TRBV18	TGTGCCAGCTCACCCATGGGACACGGACAAGCTAACTATGGCTACACCTTC	CASSPMGHGQANYGYTF
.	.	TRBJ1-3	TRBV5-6	TGTGCCAGCAGCTTGGGGGGACCAGTTGAGAACACCATATATTTT	CASSLGGPVENTIYF
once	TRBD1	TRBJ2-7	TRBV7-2	TGTGCCAGCAGAACCCTGACAGGGGTAGGGGAGCAGTACTTC	CASRTLTGVGEQYF